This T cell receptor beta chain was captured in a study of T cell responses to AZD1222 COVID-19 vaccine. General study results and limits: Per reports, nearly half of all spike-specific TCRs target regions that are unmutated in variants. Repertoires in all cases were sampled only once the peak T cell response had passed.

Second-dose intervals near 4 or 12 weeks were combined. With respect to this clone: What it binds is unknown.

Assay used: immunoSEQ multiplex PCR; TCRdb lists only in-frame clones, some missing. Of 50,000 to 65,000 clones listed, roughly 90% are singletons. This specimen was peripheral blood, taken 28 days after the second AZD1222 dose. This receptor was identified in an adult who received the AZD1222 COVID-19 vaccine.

CDR3 bases: TGCGCCAGCAGCGCCTCCACGAACACCGGGGAGCTGTTTTTT. It codes for CASSASTNTGELFF. The chain carries TRBV5-1 and TRBJ2-2; D gene uncertain. Trimming took 4 bases from V and 0 from J, leaving 7 bases between them. The CDR3 runs to 14 residues. Per the germline V gene, CDR1 is SGHRS and CDR2 is YFSETQ.